One and the same sample provided the 14 T cell receptor beta chains below, sequenced in a study of cytomegalovirus exposure and HLA in healthy donors (TCRdb year 2017). The library relied on the immunoSEQ multiplex PCR assay. The multiplex PCR relied on a mix of 60 forward primers for TCR Vbeta segments and 13 reverse primers for TCR Jbeta segments. TCRdb carries this immuneACCESS record with in-frame sequences only. Its versions omit some clonotypes, under half of them owing to an unresolved V gene in the studies checked, with the rest unexplained. For this sample there are more than 20,000 clones; 70% appear just once. The leading ten clones occupy 4.4% of the sample. Sample: PBMCs. Every receptor here comes from a woman in her fifties or sixties in good health and CMV-seronegative.

This clone was detected once. The V gene is TRBV11-2, the J gene TRBJ1-5; possibly TRBD1 for D (6 bases). This CDR3 is 14 amino acids long. V lost 3 bases and J 4 bases, leaving 10 bases between the germline ends. Germline lookup yields CDR1 SGHAT and CDR2 FQNNGV. Here the CDR3 reads CASSLDSTNQPQHF. CDR3 DNA sequence: TGTGCCAGCAGCTTGGACAGTACTAATCAGCCCCAGCATTTT.

This clone is classed as medium-sized. The chain employs TRBV5-1 and TRBJ1-1; D gene ambiguous. This CDR3 spans 11 amino acids. The V gene lost 4 bases and the J gene lost 6 bases, with 7 bases spanning the gap. Germline V gene sequence: CDR1 SGHRS, CDR2 YFSETQ. The CDR3 DNA sequence: TGCGCCAGCAGCGAGGGCTCTGAAGCTTTCTTT. Its translation is CASSEGSEAFF.

There are a few counts of this clone. J is TRBJ1-1 and V is TRBV6-1; tentatively, D is TRBD1 (5 bases). Trimming shortened V by 4 bases and J by 4 bases, and 13 bases separated the two germline ends. The CDR3 totals 14 residues. Germline CDR1 and CDR2: MNHNS and SASEGT. CDR3 amino acids: CASSVDPGSTEAFF. The CDR3 region has the DNA TGTGCCAGCAGTGTTGACCCAGGGTCCACTGAAGCTTTCTTT.

The rearrangement links TRBV29-1 to TRBJ2-1; 7 bases align to TRBD2. The V and J ends lost 6 bases and 2 bases, in that order; junction bases with no gene match: 4. The V gene's germline CDR1 is SQVTM and CDR2 ANQGSEA. CDR3 length: 13 amino acids. CDR3 loop: CSVKGGAYNEQFF. CDR3 DNA: TGCAGCGTGAAGGGAGGGGCCTACAATGAGCAGTTCTTC.

The chain links TRBV5-1 to TRBJ2-7; D remains ambiguous. This CDR3 is built from 14 residues. Germline V gene lookup returns CDR1 SGHRS and CDR2 YFSETQ. V lost 3 bases to trimming and J lost 0 bases, with 10 bases between them. CDR3 DNA sequence: TGCGCCAGCAGCTCAAACACCGTCTCCTACGAGCAGTACTTC. Protein sequence: CASSSNTVSYEQYF.

The chain links TRBV2 to TRBJ2-5; 9 nucleotides align to TRBD2. In germline, CDR1 is SNHLY, CDR2 FYNNEI. The CDR3 length is 14 residues. V lost 5 bases, J lost 6 bases, and 7 bases stayed unmatched. The CDR3 here is CASSPGTSTKTQYF. CDR3 coding DNA: TGTGCCAGCAGTCCAGGGACTAGCACCAAGACCCAGTACTTC.

V and J are TRBV6-4 and TRBJ2-6, with D perhaps matching TRBD2 (6 bases). The V end was cut by 2 bases, the J end by 1 base, with 9 bases between. The CDR3 contains 16 residues. CDR1 MRHNA and CDR2 SNTAGT come from the germline V gene. CDR3 DNA sequence: TGTGCCAGCAGTGACCCCGGAGGGTCTGGGGCCAACGTCCTGACTTTC. The encoded protein is CASSDPGGSGANVLTF.

The J gene is TRBJ2-7, the V gene TRBV10-2; the match to TRBD2 covers 13 bases. The V gene's germline CDR1 is WSHSY and CDR2 SAAADI. V gave up 7 bases and J gave up 5 bases; unmatched junction bases: 5. The CDR3 extends over 14 amino acids. For the CDR3, the DNA is TGCGCCAGCACACTAGCGGGAGGGATGGACGAGCAGTACTTC. It translates to CASTLAGGMDEQYF.

The chain combines TRBV18 with TRBJ2-5; tentative D call: TRBD1 (5 bases). CDR3 length equals 14 residues. Germline loops: CDR1 KGHSH, CDR2 LQKENI. V lost 3 bases and J lost 1, with 9 bases in between. CDR3 region: CASSPDSFQETQYF. The CDR3 nucleotides are TGTGCCAGCTCACCCGACAGTTTCCAAGAGACCCAGTACTTC.

The chain uses TRBV6-5 and TRBJ2-5; the match to TRBD2 covers 9 bases. The V gene end was trimmed by 0 bases and the J gene end by 4 bases; junction bases not matched to a gene: 3. This CDR3 region has 15 residues. CDR1 is MNHEY and CDR2 is SVGAGI in the germline V gene. CDR3 sequence: CASSYSTSGRETQYF. The CDR3 DNA is TGTGCCAGCAGTTACTCGACTAGCGGTAGAGAGACCCAGTACTTC.

The rearrangement links TRBV6-4 to TRBJ1-2, with 7 bases identical to TRBD1. Germline loops: CDR1 MRHNA, CDR2 SNTAGT. V was clipped by 4 bases and J by 2 bases; unmatched bases: 1. This CDR3 region has 13 residues. As DNA, the CDR3 is TGTGCCAGCAGTGTGACAGGGAACTATGGCTACACCTTC. This codes for CASSVTGNYGYTF.

This clone was found a few times. The rearrangement joins TRBV7-9 to TRBJ1-1; TRBD1 might be the D (5 bases). Trimming cost V 6 bases and J 2 bases, with 13 bases left between them. This CDR3 spans 14 amino acids. CDR1 and CDR2 from the germline V gene are SEHNR and FQNEAQ (reference sequence). The CDR3 protein is CASSSRGTNTEAFF. The CDR3 DNA reads TGTGCCAGCAGTAGTAGGGGCACTAACACTGAAGCTTTCTTT.

This chain joins TRBV6-5 and TRBJ1-4; TRBD1 matches 10 bases. Germline V gene sequence: CDR1 MNHEY, CDR2 SVGAGI. The V segment lost 2 bases and the J segment 7 bases; nucleotides outside the gene matches: 4. CDR3 length: 15 residues. The CDR3 region has the DNA TGTGCCAGCAGTTACACCGGGACAGGGGCTGAAAAACTGTTTTTT. This encodes CASSYTGTGAEKLFF.

The rearrangement joins TRBV7-8 to TRBJ1-1; TRBD1 matches at 10 bases. The V gene end was trimmed by 3 bases and the J gene end by 1 base; junction bases not matched to a gene: 5. This CDR3 has 16 residues. The germline CDR1 and CDR2 sequences are SGHVS and FQNEAQ. The CDR3 nucleotides are TGTGCCAGCAGCTTCGACAGGGGGCGGGCGAACACTGAAGCTTTCTTT. Its translation: CASSFDRGRANTEAFF.